This T cell receptor (beta chain) was recorded in a study of cytomegalovirus exposure and HLA in healthy donors. Whole-study results and caveats: The study dropped some indistinguishable V segments, TRBV6-2 and TRBV6-3 among them. In vitro work confirmed that a few CMV-associated chains recognize CMV antigens. The authors later found HLA-associated TCR beta chains more clonally expanded than equally common others. Common viral pathogens were later found to be apparently linked to several of the most significant clusters.

This clone was detected once. Its antigen is as yet unknown. The study ran its PCR with 60 Vbeta and 13 Jbeta primers. Measured with immunoSEQ multiplex PCR; TCRdb has only the in-frame clones, and not every one. The sample shows around 99,000 clones, about 76% of them seen only once. The V end was cut by 3 bases, the J end by 0 bases, with 19 bases between. CDR3 size: 18 residues. Germline V lookup: CDR1 SGHDT, CDR2 YYEEEE. The sequenced sample was PBMCs. The chain has TRBV5-6 and TRBJ1-3, with D unclear. This receptor was obtained from a woman in her 30s in good health and CMV-seronegative. The CDR3 sequence is CASSSATRILGSGNTIYF. In DNA form, the CDR3 reads TGTGCCAGCAGCTCGGCGACAAGGATTTTAGGCTCTGGAAACACCATATATTTT.